This paragraph covers one T cell receptor (beta chain) sequence. Its antigen is undetermined. The record originates from a study of cytomegalovirus exposure and HLA in healthy donors. PCR employed 60 Vbeta and 13 Jbeta primers. Profiled with immunoSEQ multiplex PCR; TCRdb holds only in-frame clones, not every one. This sample has over 130,000 clones; about four fifths occur once, and the top ten carry approximately 2.4%. Points from the study as a whole: Presence/absence comparisons presumed near-even sequencing depth among donors.

The receptor comes from a male donor in good health and CMV-seronegative. The sample taken for sequencing was PBMCs.

The CDR3 spells CASAGGDFNQPQHF. Here the CDR3 DNA reads TGTGCCAGTGCCGGAGGGGACTTCAATCAGCCCCAGCATTTT. The chain employs TRBV2 and TRBJ1-5; D may be TRBD1 (5 bases). Trimming stripped 9 bases from V and 3 bases from J, with 15 bases between. From germline, CDR1 is SNHLY and CDR2 FYNNEI. The CDR3 runs 14 residues. The variable domain in full, completed from reference TRBV2 and TRBJ1-5, reads EPEVTQTPSHQVTQMGQEVILRCVPISNHLYFYWYRQILGQKVEFLVSFYNNEISEKSEIFDDQFSVERPDGSNFTLKIRSTKLEDSAMYFCASAGGDFNQPQHFGDGTRLSIL.